The sequence of this T cell receptor (beta chain) was determined in a study of response to subunit inactivated influenza vaccine. Findings and caveats of the study: A suggestion made by the authors is that each seasonal influenza vaccination recruits few new T cells.

Germline V gene lookup returns CDR1 MNHNS and CDR2 SASEGT. The CDR3 loop spans 15 amino acids. Trimming removed 6 bases from V and 4 bases from J, with 16 bases in between. As for this clonotype: No antigen is known for it.

One entry per CDR3 protein results from TCRdb running MiXCR on the RT-PCR reads. The top ten hold approximately 6.5% of the sample, which has hundreds of thousands of distinct CDR3 sequences, about 15% seen once. The material sequenced was PBMCs from blood, taken approximately 15 days before vaccination. This chain joins TRBV6-1 and TRBJ1-5; unclear D gene. This clonotype was sampled from a man over 45 who received an inactivated influenza vaccine. CDR3: CASSPVGGGNQPQHF. The DNA of the CDR3 is TGTGCCAGCAGCCCCGTAGGTGGCGGTAATCAGCCCCAGCATTTT.